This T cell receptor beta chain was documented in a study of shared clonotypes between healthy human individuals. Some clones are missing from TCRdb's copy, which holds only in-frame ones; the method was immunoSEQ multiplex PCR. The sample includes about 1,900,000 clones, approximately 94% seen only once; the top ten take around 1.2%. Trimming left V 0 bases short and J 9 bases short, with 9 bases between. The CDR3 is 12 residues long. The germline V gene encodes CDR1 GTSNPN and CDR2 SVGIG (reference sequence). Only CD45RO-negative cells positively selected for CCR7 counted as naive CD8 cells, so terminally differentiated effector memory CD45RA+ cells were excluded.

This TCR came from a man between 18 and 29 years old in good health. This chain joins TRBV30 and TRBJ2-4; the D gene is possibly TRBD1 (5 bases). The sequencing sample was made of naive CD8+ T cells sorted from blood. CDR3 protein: CAWSVQDAIQYF. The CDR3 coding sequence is TGTGCCTGGAGTGTACAGGACGCCATTCAGTACTTC.